One and the same sample provided the 13 T cell receptor beta chains below, sequenced in a study of identical twins. A single record per CDR3 protein comes from TCRdb applying MiXCR to the 5' RACE reads. The sample gives about 1.7 million distinct CDR3 sequences, under 35% of which show up once; about 0.27% is in the top ten. The sample consisted of cord blood. Receptors originate from a newborn girl in good health.

This clonotype was detected many times. The rearrangement joins TRBV29-1 to TRBJ2-7; TRBD1 might be the D (6 bases). Trimming pared 4 bases from V and 2 bases from J, leaving 12 bases between. The germline V gene encodes CDR1 SQVTM and CDR2 ANQGSEA. The CDR3 loop spans 13 amino acids. The CDR3 DNA sequence: TGCAGCGTTGTGGCAGGGGCGCCCTACGAGCAGTACTTC. Protein product: CSVVAGAPYEQYF.

This clonotype was counted between two and nine times. The chain combines TRBV6-1 with TRBJ1-2; no reliable D call. The CDR3 contains 13 residues. Germline values: CDR1 MNHNS, CDR2 SASEGT. The V end was cut by 6 bases, the J end by 3 bases, with 11 bases between. CDR3 loop: CASRNLLYYGYTF. The CDR3 bases are TGTGCCAGCAGGAACCTCCTTTACTATGGCTACACCTTC.

Ten or more counts support this clonotype. This chain links TRBV10-3 with TRBJ2-7, with 9 bases aligning to TRBD2. CDR3 length: 15 residues. With 5 bases clipped from V and 2 bases from J, the junction kept 7 bases outside the gene matches. CDR1 is ENHRY, CDR2 SYGVKD, per germline. The CDR3 nucleotides read TGTGCCATCAGTAATAGCGGGAGTGACGCCTACGAGCAGTACTTC. Translating it yields CAISNSGSDAYEQYF.

This rearrangement joins TRBV2 to TRBJ1-5; 7 nucleotides agree with TRBD1. Losses at the gene ends were 4 bases for V and 12 bases for J; bases not matched to a gene: 3. Germline V gene sequence: CDR1 SNHLY, CDR2 FYNNEI. The CDR3 runs 11 residues. CDR3: CASSVGTDQHF. The CDR3 region has the DNA TGTGCCAGCAGTGTGGGGACAGACCAGCATTTT.

The chain joins TRBV5-1 to TRBJ2-1, with D perhaps TRBD2 (5 bases). Germline V CDR1 and CDR2: SGHRS, YFSETQ. The CDR3 totals 16 residues. V was trimmed by 0 bases and J by 6 bases, leaving 16 bases between them. The CDR3 DNA sequence: TGCGCCAGCAGCTTGGCCACTGCTGTGGGGAGCAATGAGCAGTTCTTC. Translated, it gives CASSLATAVGSNEQFF.

The V gene is TRBV19, the J gene TRBJ2-7; no definite D call. Germline CDR1 LNHDA, CDR2 SQIVND (reference sequence). Trimming took 2 bases from V and 1 from J, leaving 6 bases between them. This CDR3 contains 13 residues. DNA of the CDR3: TGTGCCAGTAGTATATTCCTTTCCTACGAGCAGTACTTC. Encoded protein: CASSIFLSYEQYF.

Comments on this clonotype: Likely a read error: the CDR3 ends without its conserved phenylalanine or tryptophan. The chain has TRBV10-3 and TRBJ2-1; 7 bases fit TRBD2. The CDR3 loop spans 20 amino acids. With V trimmed by 2 bases and J by 0 bases, 16 bases remained unmatched. CDR1 and CDR2 from the germline V gene are ENHRY and SYGVKD. The CDR3 DNA reads TGTGCCATCAGTGAGCTCCTTGGGAGCGGGGCTTCAAGCTCCTACAATGAGCAGTTCTGC. Its translation: CAISELLGSGASSSYNEQFC.

The chain combines TRBV20-1 with TRBJ2-3; 8 bases align to TRBD2. V lost 3 bases and J lost 3; bases outside the gene matches: 5. CDR1 is DFQATT and CDR2 is SNEGSKA in the germline V gene (reference sequence). The CDR3 runs to 14 residues. CDR3 sequence: CSASQRERTDTQYF. For the CDR3, the DNA is TGCAGTGCTAGCCAGCGGGAGAGGACAGATACGCAGTATTTT.

This clonotype occurred a few times. The CDR3 nucleotides read TGCAGCGTGAGGGGACAGAACTACGAGCAGTACTTC. This encodes CSVRGQNYEQYF. The V gene is TRBV29-1, the J gene TRBJ2-7; 7 bases align to TRBD1. The CDR3 sequence is 12 residues long. The germline gives CDR1 SQVTM, CDR2 ANQGSEA. V was clipped by 6 bases and J by 3 bases; unmatched bases: 5.

This clonotype was counted between two and nine times. J is TRBJ1-5 and V is TRBV28, with a tentative D call TRBD1 (6 bases). Germline assignment: CDR1 MDHEN and CDR2 SYDVKM. The CDR3 is 18 residues long. Trimming removed 3 bases from V and 1 base from J, with 19 bases in between. This chain's CDR3 is CASSFWGTQGTSNQPQHF. CDR3 coding DNA: TGTGCCAGCAGTTTTTGGGGTACCCAGGGGACAAGCAATCAGCCCCAGCATTTT.

As for this clonotype: Since a much larger clone is just one base distant, this may be a read error. The J gene is TRBJ2-5, the V gene TRBV7-2; 7 nucleotides match TRBD2. The germline V gene encodes CDR1 SGHTA and CDR2 FQGNSA. The CDR3 consists of 14 residues. This CDR3 reads CASSLGRVPETHYF. The DNA of the CDR3 is TGTGCCAGCAGCCTTGGGAGGGTTCCAGAGACCCACTACTTC. The entire variable domain, with the rest obtained from reference TRBV7-2 and TRBJ2-5, is as follows: GAGVSQSPSNKVTEKGKDVELRCDPISGHTALYWYRQSLGQGLEFLIYFQGNSAPDKSGLPSDRFSAERTGGSVSTLTIQRTQQEDSAVYLCASSLGRVPETHYFGPGTRLLVL.

The V call is TRBV9, the J call TRBJ1-2; D gene unclear. V dropped 0 bases and J dropped 4 bases, with 13 bases sitting between them. The CDR3 runs to 15 residues. Germline V gene data show CDR1 as SGDLS and CDR2 as YYNGEE. The CDR3 nucleotides are TGTGCCAGCAGCGTAGGGGGAGCGGCATCCTATGGCTACACCTTC. Translated: CASSVGGAASYGYTF.

The chain carries TRBV5-1 and TRBJ2-2, with a weak D call TRBD2 (6 bases). CDR1 SGHRS and CDR2 YFSETQ come from the germline V gene. The CDR3 has 15 residues. Trimming stripped 1 base from V and 4 bases from J, with 11 bases between. Written as DNA, the CDR3 is TGCGCCAGCAGCTTGCAGAAGGGACTCACCGGGGAGCTGTTTTTT. Encoded protein: CASSLQKGLTGELFF.